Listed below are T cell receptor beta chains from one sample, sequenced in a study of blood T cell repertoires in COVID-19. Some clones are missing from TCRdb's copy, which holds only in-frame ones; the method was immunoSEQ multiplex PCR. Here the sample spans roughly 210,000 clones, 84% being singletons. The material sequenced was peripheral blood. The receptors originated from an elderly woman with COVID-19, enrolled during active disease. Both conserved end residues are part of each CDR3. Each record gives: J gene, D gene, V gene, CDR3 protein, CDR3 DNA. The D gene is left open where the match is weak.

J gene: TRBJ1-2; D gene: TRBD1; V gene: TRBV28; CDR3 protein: CASSSSPKDRGRGGYTF; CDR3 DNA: TGTGCCAGCAGTTCATCTCCTAAAGACAGGGGGCGCGGCGGCTACACCTTC
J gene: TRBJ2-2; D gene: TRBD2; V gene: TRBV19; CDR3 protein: CASRGGNTGELFF; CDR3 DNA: TGTGCCAGCCGCGGGGGAAACACCGGGGAGCTGTTTTTT
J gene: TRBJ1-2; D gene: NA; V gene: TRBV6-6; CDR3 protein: CASSPSVGSAGGYTF; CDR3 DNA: TGTGCCAGCAGTCCCTCAGTCGGGTCGGCGGGTGGCTACACCTTC
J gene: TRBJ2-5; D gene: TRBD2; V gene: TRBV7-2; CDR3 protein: CASSWTSRETQYF; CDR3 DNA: TGTGCCAGCAGCTGGACTAGCAGGGAGACCCAGTACTTC
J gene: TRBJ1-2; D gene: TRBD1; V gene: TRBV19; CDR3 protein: CASSTGGYGYTF; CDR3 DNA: TGTGCCAGTAGTACAGGGGGCTATGGCTACACCTTC
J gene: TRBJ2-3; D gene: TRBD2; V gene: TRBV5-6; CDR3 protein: CASSLGQGGSTDTQYF; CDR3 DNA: TGTGCCAGCAGCTTGGGGCAGGGCGGGAGTACAGATACGCAGTATTTT
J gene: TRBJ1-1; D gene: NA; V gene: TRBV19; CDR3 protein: CATSSLDLTYAFF; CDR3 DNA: TGTGCCACCTCTAGCCTGGATTTGACCTACGCTTTCTTT
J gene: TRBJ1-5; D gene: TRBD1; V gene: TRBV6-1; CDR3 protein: CASSEDPGTGYRPQHF; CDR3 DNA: TGTGCCAGCAGTGAAGATCCCGGGACAGGGTATCGGCCCCAGCATTTT
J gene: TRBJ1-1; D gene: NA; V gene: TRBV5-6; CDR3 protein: CASSLTGMNTEAFF; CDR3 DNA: TGTGCCAGCAGCTTGACAGGCATGAACACTGAAGCTTTCTTT
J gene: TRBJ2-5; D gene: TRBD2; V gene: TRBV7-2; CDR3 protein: CASSPSGGIAETQYF; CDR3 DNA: TGTGCCAGCAGCCCAAGCGGGGGGATAGCTGAGACCCAGTACTTC
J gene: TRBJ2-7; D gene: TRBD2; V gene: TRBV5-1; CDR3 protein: CASSLAPVGEGNEQYF; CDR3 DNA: TGCGCCAGCAGCTTGGCCCCGGTAGGGGAGGGGAACGAGCAGTACTTC
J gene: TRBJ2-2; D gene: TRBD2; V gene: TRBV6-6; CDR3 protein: CASSLGRYTGELFF; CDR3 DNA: TGTGCCAGCAGTCTCGGGAGGTACACCGGGGAGCTGTTTTTT
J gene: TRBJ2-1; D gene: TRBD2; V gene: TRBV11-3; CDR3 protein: CASSFRSGGSNEQFF; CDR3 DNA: TGTGCCAGCAGCTTCCGTAGCGGGGGGTCCAATGAGCAGTTCTTC
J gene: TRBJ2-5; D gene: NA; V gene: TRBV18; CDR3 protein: CASSPNGETQYF; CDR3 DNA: TGTGCCAGCTCACCCAACGGAGAGACCCAGTACTTC
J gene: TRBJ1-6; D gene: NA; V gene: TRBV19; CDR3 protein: CASSTDPIYSPLHF; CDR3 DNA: TGTGCCAGTAGTACCGATCCTATCTACTCACCCCTCCACTTT
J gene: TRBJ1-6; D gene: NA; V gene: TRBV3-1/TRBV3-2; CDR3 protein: CASSPPRADNSPLHF; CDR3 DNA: TGTGCCAGCAGCCCCCCCAGGGCGGATAATTCACCCCTCCACTTT